This T cell receptor beta chain is from a study of beta chain features in type 1 diabetes. This CDR3 has 12 residues. CDR1 and CDR2 from the germline V gene are LNHDA and SQIVND (reference sequence). V dropped 8 bases and J dropped 6 bases, with 13 bases sitting between them. Investigators reverse transcribed all isolated RNA, so they sequenced expressed TCRB transcripts. Naive, central memory and regulatory T cell samples came to a mean of roughly 4 million reads. TCRdb's table, derived via immunoSEQ multiplex PCR, lists solely in-frame clones and lacks some. The profile shows about 250,000 clones, roughly 14% of them singletons. This clone was detected only a few times. Isolation of CD4+ naive, central memory, regulatory and stem cell-like memory cells was achieved by sorting via CD45RO/CCR7/CD25/CD127/CD95/CD27.

This receptor was obtained from a woman in her thirties or forties in good health. This chain joins TRBV19 and TRBJ1-2; D is unclear. Input material: naive CD4+ T cells from blood. The DNA of the CDR3 is TGTGCCAGTCCCCTCCGGGAAAATGGCTACACCTTC. This codes for CASPLRENGYTF.